The clone carrying this TCR beta chain has a handful of counts. The antigen remains undetermined. This sample was taken from a study of identical twins. Study-wide results and limits: Insertions ran lower in abundant cord blood beta clonotypes, though not in memory repertoires. When twins shared out-of-frame alpha sequences, those sequences had excess low generation probability.

V was pared by 6 bases and J by 0 bases, with 15 bases between. Per germline, CDR1 MNHEY and CDR2 SMNVEV (reference sequence). This CDR3 comprises 15 residues. TCRdb passed the 5' RACE reads through MiXCR, listing each CDR3 protein once. The table lists hundreds of thousands of distinct CDR3 sequences, about 20% of them singletons. These data also formed part of another study, on yellow fever vaccine responses in identical twins.

The receptor's source is a woman aged 18-30 years in good health. The sequenced sample was CD4+ T cells sorted from blood. The chain couples TRBV27 to TRBJ2-7, with D perhaps TRBD2 (6 bases). The CDR3 reads CASRRNGGTSYEQYF. The CDR3 nucleotides are TGTGCCAGCAGGCGGAATGGAGGGACCTCCTACGAGCAGTACTTC.